Listed below are T cell receptor beta chains from one sample, sequenced in a study of blood T cell repertoires in COVID-19. Sequencing used immunoSEQ multiplex PCR; TCRdb keeps in-frame clones, though not all of them. The table has fewer than 200,000 clones, roughly 82% seen once. The specimen was peripheral blood. The receptors come from a woman aged 40 to 50 with COVID-19, enrolled during active disease. The CDR3 runs from the conserved cysteine through the conserved F or W. D genes are given only for firm matches. Not all rows give a size; the values are once, few, many and, for expanded clones, a class.

j_call: TRBJ2-5; v_call: TRBV7-7; d_call: -; clone_size: -; cdr3_nt: TGTGCTAGCAGCGCCGGACTTGTAGAGACCCAGTACTTC; cdr3_aa: CASSAGLVETQYF
j_call: TRBJ2-1; v_call: TRBV27; d_call: -; clone_size: -; cdr3_nt: TGTGCCAGCAGCTTGACTCCTAGCTCCTACAATGAGCAGTTCTTC; cdr3_aa: CASSLTPSSYNEQFF
j_call: TRBJ2-7; v_call: TRBV6-2/TRBV6-3; d_call: TRBD2; clone_size: -; cdr3_nt: TGTGCCAGCAGTTTTGGGGGAGGGCTCTACGAGCAGTACTTC; cdr3_aa: CASSFGGGLYEQYF
j_call: TRBJ2-3; v_call: TRBV7-3; d_call: -; clone_size: -; cdr3_nt: TGTGCCAGCGCGCGGATCCCCGGACAGCTTACAGATACGCAGTATTTT; cdr3_aa: CASARIPGQLTDTQYF
j_call: TRBJ1-2; v_call: TRBV18; d_call: -; clone_size: -; cdr3_nt: TGTGCCAGCTCACCAATCTCCTCCTCTGGCTACACCTTC; cdr3_aa: CASSPISSSGYTF
j_call: TRBJ2-2; v_call: TRBV10-3; d_call: TRBD2; clone_size: -; cdr3_nt: TGTGCCATCAGTGAGGGGGCACTAGCGGGGCTGGGGGAGCTGTTTTTT; cdr3_aa: CAISEGALAGLGELFF
j_call: TRBJ1-2; v_call: TRBV7-8; d_call: TRBD1; clone_size: few; cdr3_nt: TGTGCCAGCAGCTTAGGACCGGGACAGGGTGATGGCTACACCTTC; cdr3_aa: CASSLGPGQGDGYTF
j_call: TRBJ2-4; v_call: TRBV9; d_call: -; clone_size: -; cdr3_nt: TGTGCCAGCAGCCCCGAAGGGGGAGGGATACAAAACATTCAGTACTTC; cdr3_aa: CASSPEGGGIQNIQYF
j_call: TRBJ2-7; v_call: TRBV10-3; d_call: TRBD1; clone_size: few; cdr3_nt: TGTGCCATCAGTGATCCCACAGGAACAGGGGATTACGAGCAGTACTTC; cdr3_aa: CAISDPTGTGDYEQYF
j_call: TRBJ2-1; v_call: TRBV4-1; d_call: TRBD1; clone_size: -; cdr3_nt: TGCGCCAGCAGCCAGAGCGAGACAGGGTGGAATGAGCAGTTCTTC; cdr3_aa: CASSQSETGWNEQFF
j_call: TRBJ1-2; v_call: TRBV4-1; d_call: -; clone_size: -; cdr3_nt: TGCGCCAGCAGCCGGAGGTCCCTGCAAGAGGGCTACACCTTC; cdr3_aa: CASSRRSLQEGYTF
j_call: TRBJ2-1; v_call: TRBV6-2/TRBV6-3; d_call: -; clone_size: -; cdr3_nt: TGTGCCAGCAGTACGAAGGGGGTTGGGAATGAGCAGTTCTTC; cdr3_aa: CASSTKGVGNEQFF
j_call: TRBJ1-5; v_call: TRBV20-1; d_call: -; clone_size: once; cdr3_nt: TGCAGTGCTAGCCAGGGTTTGCCCCAGCATTTT; cdr3_aa: CSASQGLPQHF
j_call: TRBJ1-2; v_call: TRBV28; d_call: TRBD1; clone_size: -; cdr3_nt: TGTGCCAGCAGAACAGGGGGGGCTAACTATGGCTACACCTTC; cdr3_aa: CASRTGGANYGYTF
j_call: TRBJ1-1; v_call: TRBV11-2; d_call: -; clone_size: -; cdr3_nt: TGTGCCAGCCACATGGGGGGATTGAACACTGAAGCTTTCTTT; cdr3_aa: CASHMGGLNTEAFF
j_call: TRBJ2-1; v_call: TRBV28; d_call: -; clone_size: few; cdr3_nt: TGTGCCAGCAGGCCCCCCGGACTCGCACTGGGGTTCTTC; cdr3_aa: CASRPPGLALGFF
j_call: TRBJ1-1; v_call: TRBV29-1; d_call: -; clone_size: -; cdr3_nt: TGCAGCGTTGTTCATACGAACATTGAAGCTTTCTTT; cdr3_aa: CSVVHTNIEAFF
j_call: TRBJ2-1; v_call: TRBV9; d_call: TRBD2; clone_size: -; cdr3_nt: TGTGCCAGCAGCCCCGGGACTAGCTTGACTGAGCAGTTCTTC; cdr3_aa: CASSPGTSLTEQFF
j_call: TRBJ2-3; v_call: TRBV7-3; d_call: TRBD2; clone_size: -; cdr3_nt: TGTGCCAGCAGCCCAACGGCGGCTAGCGGGGGGGAAGATACGCAGTATTTT; cdr3_aa: CASSPTAASGGEDTQYF
j_call: TRBJ1-2; v_call: TRBV6-6; d_call: TRBD1; clone_size: -; cdr3_nt: TGTGCCAGCAGTTCGATCCGACAGGGTGGGGTTGGCTACACCTTC; cdr3_aa: CASSSIRQGGVGYTF
j_call: TRBJ2-1; v_call: TRBV5-1; d_call: TRBD2; clone_size: -; cdr3_nt: TGCGCCAGCAGCTGGACTAGCGGGAGCAACAATGAGCAGTTCTTC; cdr3_aa: CASSWTSGSNNEQFF
j_call: TRBJ1-2; v_call: TRBV3-1/TRBV3-2; d_call: -; clone_size: -; cdr3_nt: TGTGCCAGCAGCCCAGGGGACGGCGGCTACACCTTC; cdr3_aa: CASSPGDGGYTF
j_call: TRBJ2-1; v_call: TRBV5-4; d_call: -; clone_size: -; cdr3_nt: TGTGCCAGCAGCTTCGGACAGCAGGCCTACAATGAGCAGTTCTTC; cdr3_aa: CASSFGQQAYNEQFF
j_call: TRBJ2-1; v_call: TRBV9; d_call: TRBD2; clone_size: -; cdr3_nt: TGTGCCAGCAGCTTCGGACTAGCGGGCGTCAATGAGCAGTTCTTC; cdr3_aa: CASSFGLAGVNEQFF
j_call: TRBJ2-2; v_call: TRBV3-1/TRBV3-2; d_call: -; clone_size: -; cdr3_nt: TGTGCCAGCAGCCAAGTGCGCGGGGAGCTGTTTTTT; cdr3_aa: CASSQVRGELFF
j_call: TRBJ2-5; v_call: TRBV14; d_call: TRBD1; clone_size: -; cdr3_nt: TGTGCCAGCAGCCAGAACAGGGGGGAGACCCAGTACTTC; cdr3_aa: CASSQNRGETQYF
j_call: TRBJ2-1; v_call: TRBV24-1; d_call: -; clone_size: -; cdr3_nt: TGTGCCACCAGTGATGATTCTAGGGGTTACAATGAGCAGTTCTTC; cdr3_aa: CATSDDSRGYNEQFF
j_call: TRBJ2-2; v_call: TRBV30; d_call: TRBD1; clone_size: -; cdr3_nt: TGTGCCTGGAGGACAGGGGATACATCCGGGGAGCTGTTTTTT; cdr3_aa: CAWRTGDTSGELFF
j_call: TRBJ1-2; v_call: TRBV9; d_call: -; clone_size: -; cdr3_nt: TGTGCCAGCAGCAAACAGACAGCCGACTATGGCTACACCTTC; cdr3_aa: CASSKQTADYGYTF
j_call: TRBJ1-1; v_call: TRBV7-9; d_call: TRBD1; clone_size: -; cdr3_nt: TGTGCCAGCAGCTCGGGACAGGAGAACACTGAAGCTTTCTTT; cdr3_aa: CASSSGQENTEAFF
j_call: TRBJ2-1; v_call: TRBV5-1; d_call: -; clone_size: -; cdr3_nt: TGCGCCAGCAGCTTGGCACCACTCGGGGAGCAGTTCTTC; cdr3_aa: CASSLAPLGEQFF
j_call: TRBJ2-2; v_call: TRBV2; d_call: -; clone_size: few; cdr3_nt: TGTGCCAGCAGTGTGCGTATTAGCAAGAACACCGGGGAGCTGTTTTTT; cdr3_aa: CASSVRISKNTGELFF
j_call: TRBJ1-2; v_call: TRBV6-5; d_call: TRBD1; clone_size: -; cdr3_nt: TGTGCCAGCAGTTCCCCGACAGGGGCTAACTATGGCTACACCTTC; cdr3_aa: CASSSPTGANYGYTF
j_call: TRBJ2-1; v_call: TRBV24-1; d_call: -; clone_size: -; cdr3_nt: TGTGCCACCAGTGTAGGAGGGCGCAGTGAGCAGTTCTTC; cdr3_aa: CATSVGGRSEQFF
j_call: TRBJ1-2; v_call: TRBV24-1; d_call: TRBD1; clone_size: once; cdr3_nt: TGTGCCACCAGTGAACGGACAGGGTCTGGCTACACCTTC; cdr3_aa: CATSERTGSGYTF
j_call: TRBJ2-5; v_call: TRBV7-8; d_call: -; clone_size: few; cdr3_nt: TGTGCCAGCAGCTTAGTGTCTAGCGCCAGGGAGACCCAGTACTTC; cdr3_aa: CASSLVSSARETQYF
j_call: TRBJ2-1; v_call: TRBV29-1; d_call: TRBD2; clone_size: -; cdr3_nt: TGCAGTTGCGTTGGCGGGAGGCTCTATGAGCAGTTCTTC; cdr3_aa: CSCVGGRLYEQFF
j_call: TRBJ1-1; v_call: TRBV3-1/TRBV3-2; d_call: -; clone_size: -; cdr3_nt: TGTGCCAGCAGCCCTGAGGGGGGGAGGAACACTGAAGCTTTCTTT; cdr3_aa: CASSPEGGRNTEAFF
j_call: TRBJ1-2; v_call: TRBV2; d_call: -; clone_size: -; cdr3_nt: TGTGCCAGCAGTGAATCGGGGGGTTCAGCCCTTAACTATGGCTACACCTTC; cdr3_aa: CASSESGGSALNYGYTF
j_call: TRBJ2-5; v_call: TRBV4-1; d_call: -; clone_size: -; cdr3_nt: TGCGCCAGCAGCCAGGCCCTCCAAGAGACCCAGTACTTC; cdr3_aa: CASSQALQETQYF